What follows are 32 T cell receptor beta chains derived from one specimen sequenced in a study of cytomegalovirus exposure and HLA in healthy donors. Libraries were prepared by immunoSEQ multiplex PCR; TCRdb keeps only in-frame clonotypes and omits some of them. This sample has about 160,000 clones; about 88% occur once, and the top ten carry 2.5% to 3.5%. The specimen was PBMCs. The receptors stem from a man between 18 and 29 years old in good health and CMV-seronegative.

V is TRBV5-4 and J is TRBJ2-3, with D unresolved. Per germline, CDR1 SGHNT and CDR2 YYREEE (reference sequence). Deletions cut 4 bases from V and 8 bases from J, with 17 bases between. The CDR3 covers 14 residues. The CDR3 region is CASSHTLTPGTQYF. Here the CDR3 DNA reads TGTGCCAGCAGCCACACCCTGACTCCTGGTACGCAGTATTTT.

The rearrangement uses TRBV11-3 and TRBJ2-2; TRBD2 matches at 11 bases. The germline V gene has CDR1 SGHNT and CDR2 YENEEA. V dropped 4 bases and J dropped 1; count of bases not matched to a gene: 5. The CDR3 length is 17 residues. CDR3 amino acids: CASSWATSGGNTGELFF. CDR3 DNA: TGTGCCAGCAGCTGGGCCACTAGCGGGGGGAACACCGGGGAGCTGTTTTTT.

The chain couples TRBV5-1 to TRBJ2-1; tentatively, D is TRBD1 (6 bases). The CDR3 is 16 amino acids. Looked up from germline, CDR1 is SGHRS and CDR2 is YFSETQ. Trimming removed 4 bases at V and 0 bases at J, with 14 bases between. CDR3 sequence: CASSRDRSLSYNEQFF. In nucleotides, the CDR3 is TGCGCCAGCAGCCGCGACAGGTCACTCTCCTACAATGAGCAGTTCTTC.

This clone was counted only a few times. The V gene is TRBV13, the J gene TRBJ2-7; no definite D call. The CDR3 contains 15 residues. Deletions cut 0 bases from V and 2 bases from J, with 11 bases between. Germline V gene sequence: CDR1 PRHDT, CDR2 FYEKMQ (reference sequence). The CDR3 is CASSLGSPTTYEQYF. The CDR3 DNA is TGTGCCAGCAGCTTAGGTAGCCCCACGACCTACGAGCAGTACTTC.

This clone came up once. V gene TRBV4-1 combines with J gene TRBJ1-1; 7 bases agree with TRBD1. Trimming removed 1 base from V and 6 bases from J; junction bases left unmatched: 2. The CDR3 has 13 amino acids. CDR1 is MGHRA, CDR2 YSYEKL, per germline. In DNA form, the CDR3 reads TGCGCCAGCAGCCAAGGGCAGGGGGCTGAAGCTTTCTTT. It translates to CASSQGQGAEAFF.

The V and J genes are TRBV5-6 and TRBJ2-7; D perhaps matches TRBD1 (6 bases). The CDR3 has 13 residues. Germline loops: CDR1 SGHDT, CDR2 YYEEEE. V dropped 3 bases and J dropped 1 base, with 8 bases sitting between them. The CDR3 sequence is CASSSGQSYEQYF. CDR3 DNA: TGTGCCAGCAGCTCAGGACAGTCCTACGAGCAGTACTTC.

This CDR3 is CATRGGQETQYF. CDR3 bases: TGTGCCACTAGGGGGGGCCAAGAGACCCAGTACTTC. V is TRBV10-3 and J is TRBJ2-5, with D possibly TRBD2 on 7 matching bases. Germline CDR1 and CDR2: ENHRY and SYGVKD. The CDR3 has 12 residues. V was trimmed by 10 bases and J by 1 base, leaving 10 bases between them.

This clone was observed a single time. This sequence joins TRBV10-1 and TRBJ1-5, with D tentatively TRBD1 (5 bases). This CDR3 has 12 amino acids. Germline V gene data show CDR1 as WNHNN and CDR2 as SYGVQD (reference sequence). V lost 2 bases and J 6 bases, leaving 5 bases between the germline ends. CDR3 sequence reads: CASSERGQPQHF. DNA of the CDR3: TGCGCCAGCAGTGAGAGGGGTCAGCCCCAGCATTTT.

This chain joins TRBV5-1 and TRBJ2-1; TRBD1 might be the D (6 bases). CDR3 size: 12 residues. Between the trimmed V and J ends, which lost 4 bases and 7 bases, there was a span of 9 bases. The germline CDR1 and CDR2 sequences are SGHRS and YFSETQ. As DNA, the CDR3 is TGCGCCAGCAGCGACCAGGGGAATGAGCAGTTCTTC. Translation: CASSDQGNEQFF.

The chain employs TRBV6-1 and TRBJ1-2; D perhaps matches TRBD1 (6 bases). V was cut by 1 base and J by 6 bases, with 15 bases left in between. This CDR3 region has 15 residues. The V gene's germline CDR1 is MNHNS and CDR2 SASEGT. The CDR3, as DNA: TGTGCCAGCAGTGAAGGAGTGGGGGGGGCTAATGGCTACACCTTC. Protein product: CASSEGVGGANGYTF.

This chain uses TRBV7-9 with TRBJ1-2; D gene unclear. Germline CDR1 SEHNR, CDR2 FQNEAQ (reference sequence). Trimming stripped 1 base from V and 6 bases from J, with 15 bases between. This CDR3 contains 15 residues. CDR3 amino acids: CASSLGLGRNDGYTF. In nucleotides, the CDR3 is TGTGCCAGCAGCTTAGGCCTGGGCAGGAATGATGGCTACACCTTC.

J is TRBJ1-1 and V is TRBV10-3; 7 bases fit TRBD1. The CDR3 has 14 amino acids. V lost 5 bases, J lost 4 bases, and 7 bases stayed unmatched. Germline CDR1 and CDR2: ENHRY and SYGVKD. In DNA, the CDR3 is TGTGCCATCAGTCGACAGGGTGAGGGCACTGAAGCTTTCTTT. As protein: CAISRQGEGTEAFF.

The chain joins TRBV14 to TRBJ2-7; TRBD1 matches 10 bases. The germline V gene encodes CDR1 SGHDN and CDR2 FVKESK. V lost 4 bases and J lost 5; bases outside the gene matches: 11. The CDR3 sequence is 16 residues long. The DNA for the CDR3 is TGTGCCAGCAGCCCGCTAAGGACAGGGGGAAGGAACGAGCAGTACTTC. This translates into CASSPLRTGGRNEQYF. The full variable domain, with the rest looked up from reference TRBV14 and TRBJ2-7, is EAGVTQFPSHSVIEKGQTVTLRCDPISGHDNLYWYRRVMGKEIKFLLHFVKESKQDESGMPNNRFLAERTGGTYSTLKVQPAELEDSGVYFCASSPLRTGGRNEQYFGPGTRLTVT.

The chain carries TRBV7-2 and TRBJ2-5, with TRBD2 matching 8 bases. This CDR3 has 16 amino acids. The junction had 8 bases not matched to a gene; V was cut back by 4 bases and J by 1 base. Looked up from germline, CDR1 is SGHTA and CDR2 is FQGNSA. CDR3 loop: CASSSGRAGGQETQYF. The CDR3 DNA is TGTGCCAGCAGCTCAGGGCGGGCGGGAGGCCAAGAGACCCAGTACTTC.

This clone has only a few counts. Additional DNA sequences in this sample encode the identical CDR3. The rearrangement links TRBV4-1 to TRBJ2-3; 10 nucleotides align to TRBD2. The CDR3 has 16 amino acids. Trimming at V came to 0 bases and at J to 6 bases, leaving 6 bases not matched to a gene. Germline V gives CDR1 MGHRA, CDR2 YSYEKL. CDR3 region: CASSQEAGGPGDTQYF. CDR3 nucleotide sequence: TGCGCCAGCAGCCAAGAAGCGGGGGGGCCGGGGGATACGCAGTATTTT.

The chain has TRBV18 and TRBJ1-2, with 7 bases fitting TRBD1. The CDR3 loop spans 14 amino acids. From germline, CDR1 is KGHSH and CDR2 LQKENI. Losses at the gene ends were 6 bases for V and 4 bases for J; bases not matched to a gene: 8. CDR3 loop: CASSPGGGGYGYTF. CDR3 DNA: TGTGCCAGCTCCCCAGGGGGGGGCGGCTATGGCTACACCTTC.

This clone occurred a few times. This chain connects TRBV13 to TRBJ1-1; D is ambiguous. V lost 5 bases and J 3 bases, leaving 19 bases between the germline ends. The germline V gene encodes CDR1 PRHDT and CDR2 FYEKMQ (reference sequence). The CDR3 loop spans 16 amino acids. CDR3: CASSPGLQVMDTEAFF. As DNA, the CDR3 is TGTGCCAGCAGCCCAGGCCTGCAGGTAATGGACACTGAAGCTTTCTTT.

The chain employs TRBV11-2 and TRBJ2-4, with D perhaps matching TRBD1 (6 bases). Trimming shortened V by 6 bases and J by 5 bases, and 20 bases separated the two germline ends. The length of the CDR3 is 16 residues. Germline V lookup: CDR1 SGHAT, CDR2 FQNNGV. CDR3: CASRPFWGQSQNIQYF. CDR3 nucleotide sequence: TGTGCCAGCAGACCCTTTTGGGGGCAGAGCCAAAACATTCAGTACTTC. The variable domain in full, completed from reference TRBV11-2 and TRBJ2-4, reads EAGVAQSPRYKIIEKRQSVAFWCNPISGHATLYWYQQILGQGPKLLIQFQNNGVVDDSQLPKDRFSAERLKGVDSTLKIQPAKLEDSAVYLCASRPFWGQSQNIQYFGAGTRLSVL.

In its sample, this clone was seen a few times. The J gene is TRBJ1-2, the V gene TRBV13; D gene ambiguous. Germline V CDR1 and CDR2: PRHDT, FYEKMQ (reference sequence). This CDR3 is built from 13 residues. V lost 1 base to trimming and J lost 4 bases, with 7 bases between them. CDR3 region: CASSLDSLYGYTF. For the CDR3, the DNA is TGTGCCAGCAGCTTAGACAGCCTCTATGGCTACACCTTC.

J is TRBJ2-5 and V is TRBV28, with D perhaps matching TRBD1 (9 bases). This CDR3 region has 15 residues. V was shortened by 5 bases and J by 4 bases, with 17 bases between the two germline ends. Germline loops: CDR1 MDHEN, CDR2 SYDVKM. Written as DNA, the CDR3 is TGTGCCAGCAGTCGGGGGGGGACAGGGAGAGAGACCCAGTACTTC. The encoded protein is CASSRGGTGRETQYF.

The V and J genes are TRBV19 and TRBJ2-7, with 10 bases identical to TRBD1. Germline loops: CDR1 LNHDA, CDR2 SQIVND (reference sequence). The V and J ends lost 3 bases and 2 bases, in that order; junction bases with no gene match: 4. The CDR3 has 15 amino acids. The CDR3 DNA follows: TGTGCCAGTAGTATCACCGGGACAGGGGCCTACGAGCAGTACTTC. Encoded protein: CASSITGTGAYEQYF. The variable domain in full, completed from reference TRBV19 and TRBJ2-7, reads DGGITQSPKYLFRKEGQNVTLSCEQNLNHDAMYWYRQDPGQGLRLIYYSQIVNDFQKGDIAEGYSVSREKKESFPLTVTSAQKNPTAFYLCASSITGTGAYEQYFGPGTRLTVT.

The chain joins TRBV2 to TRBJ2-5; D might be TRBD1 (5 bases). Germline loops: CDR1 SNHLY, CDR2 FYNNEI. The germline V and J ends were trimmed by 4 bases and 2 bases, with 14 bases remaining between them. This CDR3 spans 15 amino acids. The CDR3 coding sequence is TGTGCCAGCAGTGGGGGTCCGACAGTACAAGAGACCCAGTACTTC. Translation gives CASSGGPTVQETQYF.

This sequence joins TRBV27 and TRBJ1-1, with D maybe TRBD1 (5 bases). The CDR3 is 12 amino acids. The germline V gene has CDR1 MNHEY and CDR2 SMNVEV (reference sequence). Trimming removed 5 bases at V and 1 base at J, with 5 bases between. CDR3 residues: CASSTGNTEAFF. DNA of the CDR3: TGTGCCAGCAGTACAGGGAACACTGAAGCTTTCTTT.

The CDR3 reads CASSLVFGTSPYNEQFF. The DNA of the CDR3 is TGTGCCAGCAGCTTGGTTTTCGGAACTAGCCCCTACAATGAGCAGTTCTTC. The rearrangement links TRBV5-8 to TRBJ2-1, with TRBD2 as a possible D gene (6 bases). CDR1 and CDR2 from the germline V gene are SGHTS and YDEGEE. This CDR3 is built from 17 residues. V lost 0 bases and J 2 bases, leaving 15 bases between the germline ends.

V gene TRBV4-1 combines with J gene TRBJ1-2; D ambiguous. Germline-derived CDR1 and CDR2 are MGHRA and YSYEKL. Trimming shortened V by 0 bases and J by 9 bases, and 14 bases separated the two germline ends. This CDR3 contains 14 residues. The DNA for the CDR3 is TGCGCCAGCAGCCAAGATGCCGGGTACCAAAGCTACACCTTC. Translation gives CASSQDAGYQSYTF.

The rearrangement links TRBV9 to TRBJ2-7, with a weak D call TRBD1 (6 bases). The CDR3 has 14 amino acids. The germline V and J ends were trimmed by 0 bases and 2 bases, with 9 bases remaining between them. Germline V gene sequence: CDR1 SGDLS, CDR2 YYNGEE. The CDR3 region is CASSVATGTYEQYF. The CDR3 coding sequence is TGTGCCAGCAGCGTAGCCACAGGGACCTACGAGCAGTACTTC. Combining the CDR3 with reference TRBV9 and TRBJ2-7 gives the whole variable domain DSGVTQTPKHLITATGQRVTLRCSPRSGDLSVYWYQQSLDQGLQFLIQYYNGEERAKGNILERFSAQQFPDLHSELNLSSLELGDSALYFCASSVATGTYEQYFGPGTRLTVT.

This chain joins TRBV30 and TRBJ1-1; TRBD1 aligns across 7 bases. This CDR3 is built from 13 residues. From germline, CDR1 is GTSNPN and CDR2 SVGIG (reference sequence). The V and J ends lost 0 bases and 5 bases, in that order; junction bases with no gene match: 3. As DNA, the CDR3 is TGTGCCTGGAGTGTACAGGGGCTGACTGAAGCTTTCTTT. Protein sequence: CAWSVQGLTEAFF.

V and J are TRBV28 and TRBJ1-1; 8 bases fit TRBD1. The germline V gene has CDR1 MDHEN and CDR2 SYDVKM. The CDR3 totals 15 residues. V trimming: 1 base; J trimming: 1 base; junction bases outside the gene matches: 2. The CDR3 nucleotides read TGTGCCAGCAGTTTATCAACAGGGGGGAACACTGAAGCTTTCTTT. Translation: CASSLSTGGNTEAFF.

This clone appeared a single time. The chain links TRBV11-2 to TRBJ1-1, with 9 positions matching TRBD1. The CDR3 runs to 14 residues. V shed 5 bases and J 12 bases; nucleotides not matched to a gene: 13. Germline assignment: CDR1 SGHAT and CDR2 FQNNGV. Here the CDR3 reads CASSIIGQGFRPFF. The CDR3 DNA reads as TGTGCCAGCAGCATAATCGGACAGGGGTTTAGGCCTTTCTTT.

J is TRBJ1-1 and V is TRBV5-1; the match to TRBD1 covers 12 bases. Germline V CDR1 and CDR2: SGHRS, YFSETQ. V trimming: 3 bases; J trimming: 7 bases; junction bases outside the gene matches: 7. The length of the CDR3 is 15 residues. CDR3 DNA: TGCGCCAGCAGCTCGGCGGGACAGGGGGCGAATGAAGCTTTCTTT. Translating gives CASSSAGQGANEAFF.

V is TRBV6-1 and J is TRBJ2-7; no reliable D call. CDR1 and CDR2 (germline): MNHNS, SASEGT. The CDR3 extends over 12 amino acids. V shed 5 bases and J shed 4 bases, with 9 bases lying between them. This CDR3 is CASSYQDYEQYF. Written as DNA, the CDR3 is TGTGCCAGCAGTTATCAGGATTACGAGCAGTACTTC.

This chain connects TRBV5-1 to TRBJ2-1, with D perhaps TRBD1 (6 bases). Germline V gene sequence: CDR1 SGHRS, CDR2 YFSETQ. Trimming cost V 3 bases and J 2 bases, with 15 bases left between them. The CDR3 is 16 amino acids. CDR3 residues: CASSSKTGQTYNEQFF. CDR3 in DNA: TGCGCCAGCAGCTCTAAGACAGGTCAGACCTACAATGAGCAGTTCTTC.